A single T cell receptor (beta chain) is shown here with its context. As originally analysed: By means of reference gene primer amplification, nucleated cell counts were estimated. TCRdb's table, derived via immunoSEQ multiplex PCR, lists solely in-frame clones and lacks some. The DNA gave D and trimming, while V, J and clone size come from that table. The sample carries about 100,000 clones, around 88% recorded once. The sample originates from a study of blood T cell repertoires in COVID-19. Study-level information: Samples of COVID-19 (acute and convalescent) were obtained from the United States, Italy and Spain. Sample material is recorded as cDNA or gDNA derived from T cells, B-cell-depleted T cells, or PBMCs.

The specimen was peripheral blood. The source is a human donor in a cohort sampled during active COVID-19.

CDR3 protein: CASRVQGSSPLHF. The CDR3 nucleotides are TGTGCCAGCAGAGTCCAGGGGTCTTCACCCCTCCACTTT. V and J are TRBV3-1 (or the pseudogene TRBV3-2) and TRBJ1-6, with a possible D match to TRBD1 (6 bases). The germline V gene has CDR1 LGHDT and CDR2 YNNKEL (reference sequence). The V end was cut by 6 bases, the J end by 9 bases, with 12 bases between. The CDR3 is 13 amino acids.